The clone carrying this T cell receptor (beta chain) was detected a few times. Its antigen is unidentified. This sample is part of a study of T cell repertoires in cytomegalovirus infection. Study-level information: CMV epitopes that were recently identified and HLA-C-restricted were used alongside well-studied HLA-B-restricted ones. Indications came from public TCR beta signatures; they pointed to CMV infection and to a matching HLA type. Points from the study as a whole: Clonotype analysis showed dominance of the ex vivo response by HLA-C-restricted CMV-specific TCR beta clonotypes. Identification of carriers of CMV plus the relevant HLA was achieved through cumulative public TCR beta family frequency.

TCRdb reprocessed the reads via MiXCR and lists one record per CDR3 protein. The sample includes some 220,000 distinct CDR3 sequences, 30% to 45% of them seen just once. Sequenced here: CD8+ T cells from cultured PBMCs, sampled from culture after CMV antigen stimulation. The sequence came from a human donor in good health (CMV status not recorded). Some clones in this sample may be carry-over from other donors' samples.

CDR3 nucleotide sequence: TGTGCCAGCAGTTTGTCCCGCTCCCCCCACAATGAGCAGTTCTTC. It specifies CASSLSRSPHNEQFF. The rearrangement links TRBV28 to TRBJ2-1, with no clear D. From germline, CDR1 is MDHEN and CDR2 SYDVKM. V lost 3 bases and J 5 bases, leaving 14 bases between the germline ends. The CDR3 totals 15 residues.